The entry below gives a single T cell receptor beta chain sequence along with its context. This clonotype was seen more than once but under ten times. Its target antigen remains unknown. Germline and junction disagree at one end, which may indicate a read error. These data are taken from a study of post-analysis software for immune sequencing data (dated by TCRdb to the mid-2010s). Describing the broader study: Recorded disease courses included relapsing-remitting, secondary progressive and progressive-relapsing multiple sclerosis, with some patients lacking subtype annotation. The patient repertoires were set against ten to eleven previously published healthy control repertoires from donors whose ages ranged from roughly 6 to 27 years. A subset of samples was prepared in parallel using single-end sample barcoding, then pooled and co-amplified after Illumina adapter ligation. Results and caveats for the whole study, not just this receptor: When samples were clustered directly using the F measure, samples prepared in the same batch co-clustered strongly, which prompted a batch-effect correction. The control group was slightly older than the multiple sclerosis patient group. Multiple sclerosis patients had significantly lower normalized Chao1 diversity than controls, a result that suggests substantial peripheral T-cell clonal expansion. Patients showed significantly higher frequencies than controls for a handful of TRBV segments, among them TRBV5-6, TRBV5-1 and TRBV20-1.

Receptor amplification or capture employed PCR. The sequencing machine was an Illumina HiSeq 2500. Unique molecular identifiers were incorporated into TCR beta cDNA libraries to reduce PCR and sequencing biases. Some 500,000 cDNA molecules were obtained per 1 to 10 million input T cells, so each molecule approximated one T cell. The same protocol used for the earlier healthy control dataset was applied to prepare and sequence the patient libraries. Samples belonging to the same batch were prepared together, multiplexed and sequenced on a shared HiSeq lane. Under the source paper's analysis protocol: Raw barcoded reads were processed with MIGEC, and single-read molecular identifier groups were discarded before consensus assembly and CDR3 extraction. Clonotype tables were post-analysed with VDJtools, and diversity was normalized by down-sampling all datasets to the smallest sample size. In repertoire overlap clustering, CDR3 amino acid sequences, but not nucleotide sequences, were matched to correct batch-related cross-sample contamination. TCRdb cleaned the public reads at Q25 with fastp, built clones with MiXCR and kept in-frame beta chains. Each entry merges the rows of one CDR3 protein and shows their most common DNA and genes. The V and J calls shown here were made by TCRdb, not taken from the authors' results. This sample is represented by some 690,000 distinct CDR3 sequences; 25% to 30% of them were singletons. Around 0.6% of the sample is in the top ten clones.

To demonstrate the VDJtools post-analysis software, the study profiled TCR beta repertoires from the peripheral blood of some 13 young patients with multiple sclerosis. The multiple sclerosis patients were children and adolescents between roughly 6 and 16 years of age. CDR1 and CDR2 are drawn from the germline V gene: SGHRS, YFSETQ. The CDR3 runs 13 residues from the cysteine to the phenylalanine. Only the CDR3 region is kept as DNA, spanning 39 bases read in frame from base 1. Sequencing was performed on blood. The chain is encoded by TRBV5-1 joined to TRBJ2-4; no confident D gene assignment can be made. The DNA end favors TRBJ2-7, so the J call may be wrong. The receptor's source is a girl aged 5-17 years with multiple sclerosis. The bases read TGCACCAGCAGCTTTGGGGATTCCTACGAGCAGTACTTC. Its product reads: CTSSFGDSYEQYF.